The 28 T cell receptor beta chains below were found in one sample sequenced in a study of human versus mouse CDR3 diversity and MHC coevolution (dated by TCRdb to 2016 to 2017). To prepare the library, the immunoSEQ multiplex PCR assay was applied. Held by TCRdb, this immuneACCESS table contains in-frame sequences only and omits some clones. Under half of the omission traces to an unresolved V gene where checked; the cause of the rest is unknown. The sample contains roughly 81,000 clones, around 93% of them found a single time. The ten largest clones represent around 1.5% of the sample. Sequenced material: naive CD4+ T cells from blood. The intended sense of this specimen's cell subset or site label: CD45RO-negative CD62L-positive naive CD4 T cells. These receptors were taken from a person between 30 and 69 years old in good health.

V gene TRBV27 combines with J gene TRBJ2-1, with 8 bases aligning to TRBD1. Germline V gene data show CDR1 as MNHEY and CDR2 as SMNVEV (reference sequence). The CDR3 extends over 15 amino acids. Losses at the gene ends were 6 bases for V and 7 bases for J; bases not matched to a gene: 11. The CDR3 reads CASRTGTGYFNEQFF. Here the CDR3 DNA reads TGTGCCAGCAGAACCGGGACAGGCTATTTTAATGAGCAGTTCTTC.

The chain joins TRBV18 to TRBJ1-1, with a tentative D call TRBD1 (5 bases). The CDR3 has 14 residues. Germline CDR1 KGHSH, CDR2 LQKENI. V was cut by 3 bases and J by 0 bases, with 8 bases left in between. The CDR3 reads CASSPRVMNTEAFF. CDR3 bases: TGTGCCAGCTCACCCAGGGTAATGAACACTGAAGCTTTCTTT.

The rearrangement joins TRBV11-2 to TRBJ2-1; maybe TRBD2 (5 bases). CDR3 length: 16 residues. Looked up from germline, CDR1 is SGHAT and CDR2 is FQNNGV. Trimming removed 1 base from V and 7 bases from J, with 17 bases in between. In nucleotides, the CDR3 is TGTGCCAGCAGCTTAGTTAAAGGCTTAGGGAGAAATGAGCAGTTCTTC. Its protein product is CASSLVKGLGRNEQFF.

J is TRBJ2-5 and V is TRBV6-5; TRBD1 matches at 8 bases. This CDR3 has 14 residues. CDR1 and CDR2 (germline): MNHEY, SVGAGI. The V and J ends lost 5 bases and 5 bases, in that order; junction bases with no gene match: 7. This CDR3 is CASSGQGGAETQYF. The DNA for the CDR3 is TGTGCCAGCAGTGGACAGGGTGGCGCGGAGACCCAGTACTTC.

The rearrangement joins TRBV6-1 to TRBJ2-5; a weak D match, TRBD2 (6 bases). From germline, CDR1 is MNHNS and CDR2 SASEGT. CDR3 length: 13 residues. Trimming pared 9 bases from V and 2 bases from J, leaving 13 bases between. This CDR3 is CARGDWGQETQYF. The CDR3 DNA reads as TGTGCCAGGGGGGACTGGGGGCAAGAGACCCAGTACTTC.

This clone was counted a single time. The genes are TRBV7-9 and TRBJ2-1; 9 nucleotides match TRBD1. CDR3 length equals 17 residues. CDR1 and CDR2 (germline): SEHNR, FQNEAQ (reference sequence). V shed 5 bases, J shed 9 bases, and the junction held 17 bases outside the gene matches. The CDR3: CASSLSATGGSAAEQFF. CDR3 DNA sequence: TGTGCCAGCAGCCTATCAGCGACAGGGGGGTCCGCCGCTGAGCAGTTCTTC.

This chain's CDR3 is CASSRDRGSEQYF. The CDR3 DNA sequence: TGTGCCAGCAGCAGGGACAGGGGCTCCGAGCAGTACTTC. The J gene is TRBJ2-7, the V gene TRBV5-4; 10 positions match TRBD1. The CDR3 is made up of 13 amino acids. V gave up 4 bases and J gave up 6 bases; unmatched junction bases: 4. CDR1 SGHNT and CDR2 YYREEE come from the germline V gene (reference sequence).

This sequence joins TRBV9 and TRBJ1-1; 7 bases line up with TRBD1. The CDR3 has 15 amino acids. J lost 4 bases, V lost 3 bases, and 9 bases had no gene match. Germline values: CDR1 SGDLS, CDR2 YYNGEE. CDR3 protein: CASSESQGSGTEAFF. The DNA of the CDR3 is TGTGCCAGCAGCGAATCACAGGGGAGTGGCACTGAAGCTTTCTTT.

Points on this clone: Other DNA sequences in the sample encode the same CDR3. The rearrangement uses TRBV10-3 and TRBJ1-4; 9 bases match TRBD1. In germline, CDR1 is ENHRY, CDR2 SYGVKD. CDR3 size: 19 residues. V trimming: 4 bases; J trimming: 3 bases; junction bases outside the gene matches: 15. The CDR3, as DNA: TGTGCCATCAGTGGAGACAGGGGGGCCGGACCCACAGCTAATGAAAAACTGTTTTTT. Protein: CAISGDRGAGPTANEKLFF.

The CDR3 sequence is CASSEQGAAFF. Here the CDR3 DNA reads TGTGCCAGCAGCGAACAGGGCGCAGCTTTCTTT. The V and J genes are TRBV6-5 and TRBJ1-1; possible D gene TRBD1, 6 bases. Trimming cost V 6 bases and J 10 bases, with 12 bases left between them. The CDR3 sequence is 11 residues long. Germline V CDR1 and CDR2: MNHEY, SVGAGI.

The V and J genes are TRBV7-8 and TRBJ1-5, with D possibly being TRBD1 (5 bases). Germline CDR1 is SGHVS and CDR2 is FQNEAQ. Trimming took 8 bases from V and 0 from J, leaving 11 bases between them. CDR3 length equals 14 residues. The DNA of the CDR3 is TGTGCCAGCGGAGCAAGGGGTAGCAATCAGCCCCAGCATTTT. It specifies CASGARGSNQPQHF.

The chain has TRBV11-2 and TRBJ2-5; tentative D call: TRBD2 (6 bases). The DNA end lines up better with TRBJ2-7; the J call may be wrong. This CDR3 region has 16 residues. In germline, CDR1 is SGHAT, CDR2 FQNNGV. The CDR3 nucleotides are TGTGCCAGCAGCTTAGAGCGGTTGCGGGGATCCTACGAGCAGTACTTC. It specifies CASSLERLRGSYEQYF.

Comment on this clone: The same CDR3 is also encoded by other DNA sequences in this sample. CDR3 bases: TGTGCCAGCAGCCCGCCGCCAGGGAGGGAGACCCAGTACTTC. Translating it yields CASSPPPGRETQYF. The V call is TRBV7-2, the J call TRBJ2-5; D may be TRBD2 (6 bases). V was shortened by 5 bases and J by 5 bases, with 15 bases between the two germline ends. Germline CDR1 and CDR2: SGHTA and FQGNSA. There are 14 residues in the CDR3.

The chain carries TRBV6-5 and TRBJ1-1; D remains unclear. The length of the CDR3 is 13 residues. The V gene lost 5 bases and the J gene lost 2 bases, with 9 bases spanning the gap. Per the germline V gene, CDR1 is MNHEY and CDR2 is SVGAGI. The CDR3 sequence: CASSLDTNTEAFF. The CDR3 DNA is TGTGCCAGCAGTCTTGACACAAACACTGAAGCTTTCTTT.

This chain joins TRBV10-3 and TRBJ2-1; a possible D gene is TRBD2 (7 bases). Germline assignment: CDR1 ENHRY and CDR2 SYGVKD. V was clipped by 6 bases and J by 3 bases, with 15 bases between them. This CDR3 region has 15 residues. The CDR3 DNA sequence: TGTGCCATCAGGGCTAGGGGGGAGGGCTACAATGAGCAGTTCTTC. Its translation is CAIRARGEGYNEQFF.

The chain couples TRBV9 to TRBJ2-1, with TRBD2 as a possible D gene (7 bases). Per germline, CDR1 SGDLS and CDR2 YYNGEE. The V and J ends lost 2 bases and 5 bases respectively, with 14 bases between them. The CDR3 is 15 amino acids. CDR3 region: CASSVGGGLNNEQFF. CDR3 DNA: TGTGCCAGCAGCGTGGGAGGGGGACTCAACAATGAGCAGTTCTTC.

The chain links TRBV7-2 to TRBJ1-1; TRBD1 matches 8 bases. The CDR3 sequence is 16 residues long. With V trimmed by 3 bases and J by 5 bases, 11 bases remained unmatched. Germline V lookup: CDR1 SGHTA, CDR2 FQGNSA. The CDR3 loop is CASSFGQGRRGTEAFF. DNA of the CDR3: TGTGCCAGCAGCTTCGGACAGGGAAGAAGAGGAACTGAAGCTTTCTTT.

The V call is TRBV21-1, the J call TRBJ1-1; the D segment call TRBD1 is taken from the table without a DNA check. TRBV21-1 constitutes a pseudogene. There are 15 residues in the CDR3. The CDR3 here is CASSPRDRQNTEAFF. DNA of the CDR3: TGTGCCAGCAGCCCCCGGGACAGACAGAACACTGAAGCTTTCTTT.

The CDR3 protein is CASTRDRGDEKLFF. The CDR3 nucleotides read TGTGCCAGCACCCGGGACAGGGGAGACGAAAAACTGTTTTTT. This sequence joins TRBV6-1 and TRBJ1-4, with 10 positions matching TRBD1. The germline V gene has CDR1 MNHNS and CDR2 SASEGT. The ends lost 7 bases at V and 8 bases at J; junction bases unmatched: 7. The length of the CDR3 is 14 residues.

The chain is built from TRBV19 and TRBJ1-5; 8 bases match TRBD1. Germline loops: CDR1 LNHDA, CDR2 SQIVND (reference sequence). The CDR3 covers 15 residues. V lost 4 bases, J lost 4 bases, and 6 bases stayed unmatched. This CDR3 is CASSKGQATNQPQHF. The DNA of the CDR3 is TGTGCCAGTAGTAAGGGACAGGCAACTAATCAGCCCCAGCATTTT.

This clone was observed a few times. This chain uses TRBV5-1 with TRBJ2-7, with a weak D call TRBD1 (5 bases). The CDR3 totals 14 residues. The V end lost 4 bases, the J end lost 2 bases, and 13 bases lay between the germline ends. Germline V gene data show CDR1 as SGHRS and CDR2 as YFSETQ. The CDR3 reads CASSIDSGPYEQYF. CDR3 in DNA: TGCGCCAGCAGCATCGACAGTGGGCCCTACGAGCAGTACTTC.

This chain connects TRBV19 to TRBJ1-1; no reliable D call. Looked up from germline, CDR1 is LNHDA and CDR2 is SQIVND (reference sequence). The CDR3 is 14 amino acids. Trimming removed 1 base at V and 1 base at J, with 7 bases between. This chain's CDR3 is CASSIGGANTEAFF. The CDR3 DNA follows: TGTGCCAGTAGTATAGGGGGAGCGAACACTGAAGCTTTCTTT.

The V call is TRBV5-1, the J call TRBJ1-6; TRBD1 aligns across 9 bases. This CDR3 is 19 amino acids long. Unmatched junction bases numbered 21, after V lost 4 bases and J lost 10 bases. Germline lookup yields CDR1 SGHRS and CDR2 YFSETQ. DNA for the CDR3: TGCGCCAGCAGCCTCGGGACAGGGCAAGATGGAGCGGTTAGGTCACCCCTCCACTTT. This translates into CASSLGTGQDGAVRSPLHF. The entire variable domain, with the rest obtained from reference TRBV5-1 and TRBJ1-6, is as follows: KAGVTQTPRYLIKTRGQQVTLSCSPISGHRSVSWYQQTPGQGLQFLFEYFSETQRNKGNFPGRFSGRQFSNSRSEMNVSTLELGDSALYLCASSLGTGQDGAVRSPLHFGNGTRLTVT.

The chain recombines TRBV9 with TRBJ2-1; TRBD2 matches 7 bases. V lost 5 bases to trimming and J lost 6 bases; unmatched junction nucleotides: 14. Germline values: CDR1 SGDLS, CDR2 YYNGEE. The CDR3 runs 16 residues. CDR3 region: CASSAGASFGINEQFF. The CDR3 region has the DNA TGTGCCAGCAGTGCGGGAGCTAGCTTCGGTATCAATGAGCAGTTCTTC.

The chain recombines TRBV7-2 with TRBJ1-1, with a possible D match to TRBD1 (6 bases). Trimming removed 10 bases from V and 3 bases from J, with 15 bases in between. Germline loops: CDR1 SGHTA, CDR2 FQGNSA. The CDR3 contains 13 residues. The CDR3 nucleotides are TGTGCCACTTTAAAGGGGGAGTACACTGAAGCTTTCTTT. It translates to CATLKGEYTEAFF.

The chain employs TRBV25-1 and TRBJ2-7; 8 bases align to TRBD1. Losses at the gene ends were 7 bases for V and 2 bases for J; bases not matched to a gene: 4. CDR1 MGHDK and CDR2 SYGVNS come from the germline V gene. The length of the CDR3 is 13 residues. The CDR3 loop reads CASTDRVTYEQYF. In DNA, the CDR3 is TGTGCCAGCACGGACAGGGTCACCTACGAGCAGTACTTC.

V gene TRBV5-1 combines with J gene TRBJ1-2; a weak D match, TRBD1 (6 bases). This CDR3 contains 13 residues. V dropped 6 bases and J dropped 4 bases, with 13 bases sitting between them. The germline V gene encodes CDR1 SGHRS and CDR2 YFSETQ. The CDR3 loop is CASTAGGGYGYTF. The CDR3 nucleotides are TGCGCCAGCACCGCGGGGGGCGGCTATGGCTACACCTTC.

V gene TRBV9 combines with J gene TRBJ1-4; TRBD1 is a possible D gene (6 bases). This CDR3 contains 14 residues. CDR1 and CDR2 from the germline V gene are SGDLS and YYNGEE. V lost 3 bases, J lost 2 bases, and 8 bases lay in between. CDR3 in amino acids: CASSADSTNEKLFF. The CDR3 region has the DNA TGTGCCAGCAGCGCGGACAGTACTAATGAAAAACTGTTTTTT.